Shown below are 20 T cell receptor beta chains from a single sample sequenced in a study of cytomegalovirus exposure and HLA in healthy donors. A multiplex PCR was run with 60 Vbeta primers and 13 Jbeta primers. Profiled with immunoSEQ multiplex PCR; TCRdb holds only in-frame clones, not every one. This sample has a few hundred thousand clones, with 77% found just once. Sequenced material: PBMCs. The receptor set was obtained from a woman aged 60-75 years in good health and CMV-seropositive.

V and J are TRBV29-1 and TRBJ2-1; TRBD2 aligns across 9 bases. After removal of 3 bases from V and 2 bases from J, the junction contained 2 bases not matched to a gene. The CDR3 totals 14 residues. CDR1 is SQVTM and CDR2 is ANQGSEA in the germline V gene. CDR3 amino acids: CSVESGRPYNEQFF. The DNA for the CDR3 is TGCAGCGTTGAGAGCGGGAGGCCCTACAATGAGCAGTTCTTC.

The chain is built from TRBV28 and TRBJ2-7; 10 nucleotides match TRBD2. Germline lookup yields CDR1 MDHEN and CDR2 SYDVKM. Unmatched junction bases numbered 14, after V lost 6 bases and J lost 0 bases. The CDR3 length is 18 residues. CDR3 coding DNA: TGTGCCAGCAGGGGGTCGACGGGTAGCGGGGGGAACTCCTACGAGCAGTACTTC. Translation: CASRGSTGSGGNSYEQYF.

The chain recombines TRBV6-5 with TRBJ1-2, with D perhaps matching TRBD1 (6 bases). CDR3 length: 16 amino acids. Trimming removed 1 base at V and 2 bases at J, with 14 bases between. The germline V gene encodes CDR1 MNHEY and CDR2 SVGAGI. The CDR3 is CASSYFGRTANYGYTF. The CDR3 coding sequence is TGTGCCAGCAGTTACTTTGGAAGGACAGCCAACTATGGCTACACCTTC.

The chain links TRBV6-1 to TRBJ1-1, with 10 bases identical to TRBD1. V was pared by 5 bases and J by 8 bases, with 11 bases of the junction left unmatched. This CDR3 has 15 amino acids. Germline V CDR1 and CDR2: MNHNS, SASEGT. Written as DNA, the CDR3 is TGTGCCAGCAGTCCCCCCGGGACAGGGGTGTTCGAAGCTTTCTTT. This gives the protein CASSPPGTGVFEAFF.

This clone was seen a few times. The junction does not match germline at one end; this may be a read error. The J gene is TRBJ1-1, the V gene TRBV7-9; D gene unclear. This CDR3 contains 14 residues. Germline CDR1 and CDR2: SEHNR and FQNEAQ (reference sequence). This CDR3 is CSSSQRRSNTEAFF. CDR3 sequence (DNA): TGTTCCAGCAGCCAGCGACGGTCGAACACTGAAGCTTTCTTT. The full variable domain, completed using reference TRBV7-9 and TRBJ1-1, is DTGVSQNPRHKITKRGQNVTFRCDPISEHNRLYWYRQTLGQGPEFLTYFQNEAQLEKSRLLSDRFSAERPKGSFSTLEIQRTEQGDSAMYLCSSSQRRSNTEAFFGQGTRLTVV.

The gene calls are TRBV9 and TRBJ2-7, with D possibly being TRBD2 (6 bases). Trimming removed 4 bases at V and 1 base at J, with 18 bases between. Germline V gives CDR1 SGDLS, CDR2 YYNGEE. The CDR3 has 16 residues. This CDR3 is CASSPLSAEGSYEQYF. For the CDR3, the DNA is TGTGCCAGCAGCCCACTCTCCGCGGAGGGGTCCTACGAGCAGTACTTC.

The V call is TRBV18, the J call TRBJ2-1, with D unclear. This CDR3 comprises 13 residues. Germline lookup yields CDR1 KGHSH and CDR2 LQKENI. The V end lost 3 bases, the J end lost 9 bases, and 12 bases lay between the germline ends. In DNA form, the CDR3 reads TGTGCCAGCTCACCCCCTTCCTCGAGTGAGCAGTTCTTC. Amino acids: CASSPPSSSEQFF.

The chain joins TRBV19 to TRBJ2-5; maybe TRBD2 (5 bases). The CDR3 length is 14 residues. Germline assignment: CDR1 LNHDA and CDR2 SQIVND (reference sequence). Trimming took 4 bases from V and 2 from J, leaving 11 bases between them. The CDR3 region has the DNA TGTGCCAGTAGTACCTCCATAGCGCAAGAGACCCAGTACTTC. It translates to CASSTSIAQETQYF.

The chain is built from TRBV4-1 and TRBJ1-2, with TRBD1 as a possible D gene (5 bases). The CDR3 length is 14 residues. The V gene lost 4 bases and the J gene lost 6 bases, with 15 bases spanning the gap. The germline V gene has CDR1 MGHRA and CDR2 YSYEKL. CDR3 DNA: TGCGCCAGCAGCCTTCAGGACATGGGGAATGGCTACACCTTC. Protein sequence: CASSLQDMGNGYTF.

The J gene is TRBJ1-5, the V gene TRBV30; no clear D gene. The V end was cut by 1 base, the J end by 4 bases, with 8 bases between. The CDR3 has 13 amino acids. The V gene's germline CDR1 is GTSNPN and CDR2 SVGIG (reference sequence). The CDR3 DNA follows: TGTGCCTGGAGTGGTTCAGTTAATCAGCCCCAGCATTTT. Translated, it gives CAWSGSVNQPQHF.

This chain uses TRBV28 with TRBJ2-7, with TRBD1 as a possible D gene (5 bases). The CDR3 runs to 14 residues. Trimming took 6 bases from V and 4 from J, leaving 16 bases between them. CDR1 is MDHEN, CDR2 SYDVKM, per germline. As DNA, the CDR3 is TGTGCCAGCAGCTCCCCAGGGCAGCTATACGAGCAGTACTTC. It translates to CASSSPGQLYEQYF. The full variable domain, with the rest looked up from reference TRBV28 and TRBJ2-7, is DVKVTQSSRYLVKRTGEKVFLECVQDMDHENMFWYRQDPGLGLRLIYFSYDVKMKEKGDIPEGYSVSREKKERFSLILESASTNQTSMYLCASSSPGQLYEQYFGPGTRLTVT.

CDR3 sequence (DNA): TGCGCCAGCAGCCAAAAATTGGGGGGGGCCGGCACCGGGGAGCTGTTTTTT. This encodes CASSQKLGGAGTGELFF. The rearrangement links TRBV4-1 to TRBJ2-2, with a weak D call TRBD2 (7 bases). Trimming shortened V by 2 bases and J by 4 bases, and 17 bases separated the two germline ends. The CDR3 loop spans 17 amino acids. CDR1 is MGHRA and CDR2 is YSYEKL in the germline V gene.

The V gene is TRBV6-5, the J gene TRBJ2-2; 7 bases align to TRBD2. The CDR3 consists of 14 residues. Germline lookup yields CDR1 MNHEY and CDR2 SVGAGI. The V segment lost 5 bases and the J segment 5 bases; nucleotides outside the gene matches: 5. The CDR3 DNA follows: TGTGCCAGCAGTATCCACGGGGGGACCGGGGAGCTGTTTTTT. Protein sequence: CASSIHGGTGELFF.

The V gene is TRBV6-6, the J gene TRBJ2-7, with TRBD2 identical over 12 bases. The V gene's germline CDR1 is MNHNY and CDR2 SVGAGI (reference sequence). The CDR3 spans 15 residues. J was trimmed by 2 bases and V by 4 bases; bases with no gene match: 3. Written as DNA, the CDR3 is TGTGCCAGCAGTTCACGACTAGCGGGAGCCTACGAGCAGTACTTC. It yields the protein CASSSRLAGAYEQYF.

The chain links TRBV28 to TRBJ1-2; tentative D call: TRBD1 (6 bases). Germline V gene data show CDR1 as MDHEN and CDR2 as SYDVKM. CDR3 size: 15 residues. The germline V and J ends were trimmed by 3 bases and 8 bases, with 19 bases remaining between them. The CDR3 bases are TGTGCCAGCAGTTTGACAGGTCAAAGGATTAGCGGCTACACCTTC. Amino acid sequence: CASSLTGQRISGYTF.

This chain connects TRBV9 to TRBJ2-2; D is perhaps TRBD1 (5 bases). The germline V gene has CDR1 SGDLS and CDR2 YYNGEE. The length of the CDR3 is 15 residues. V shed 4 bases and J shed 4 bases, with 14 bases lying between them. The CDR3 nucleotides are TGTGCCAGCAGCATACTGGGGCAGCTCACCGGGGAGCTGTTTTTT. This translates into CASSILGQLTGELFF.

This chain's CDR3 is CASSLFTGLYGYTF. In DNA form, the CDR3 reads TGTGCCAGCAGCTTATTCACAGGGCTTTATGGCTACACCTTC. The rearrangement links TRBV7-2 to TRBJ1-2; D possibly corresponds to TRBD1 (6 bases). Germline V lookup: CDR1 SGHTA, CDR2 FQGNSA. This CDR3 is 14 amino acids long. Trimming took off 2 bases at V and 5 bases at J, with 12 bases between the two ends.

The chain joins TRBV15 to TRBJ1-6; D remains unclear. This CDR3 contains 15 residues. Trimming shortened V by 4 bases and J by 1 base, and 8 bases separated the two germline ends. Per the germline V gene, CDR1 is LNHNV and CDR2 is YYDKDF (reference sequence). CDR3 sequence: CATSTPRSYNSPLHF. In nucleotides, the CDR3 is TGTGCCACCAGCACCCCCCGGTCCTATAATTCACCCCTCCACTTT.

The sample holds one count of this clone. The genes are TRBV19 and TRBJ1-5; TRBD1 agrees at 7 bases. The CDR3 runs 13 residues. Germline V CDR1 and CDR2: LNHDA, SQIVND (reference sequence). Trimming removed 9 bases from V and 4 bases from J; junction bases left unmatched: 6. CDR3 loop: CASRDSWNQPQHF. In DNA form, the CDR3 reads TGTGCCAGCCGGGACAGTTGGAATCAGCCCCAGCATTTT.

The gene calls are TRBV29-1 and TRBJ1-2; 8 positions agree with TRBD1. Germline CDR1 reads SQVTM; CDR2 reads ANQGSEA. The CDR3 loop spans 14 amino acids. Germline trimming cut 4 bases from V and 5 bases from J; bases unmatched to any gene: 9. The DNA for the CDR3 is TGCAGCGTTGTTGGCTCACAGGGGGGTTATGGCTACACCTTC. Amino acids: CSVVGSQGGYGYTF.